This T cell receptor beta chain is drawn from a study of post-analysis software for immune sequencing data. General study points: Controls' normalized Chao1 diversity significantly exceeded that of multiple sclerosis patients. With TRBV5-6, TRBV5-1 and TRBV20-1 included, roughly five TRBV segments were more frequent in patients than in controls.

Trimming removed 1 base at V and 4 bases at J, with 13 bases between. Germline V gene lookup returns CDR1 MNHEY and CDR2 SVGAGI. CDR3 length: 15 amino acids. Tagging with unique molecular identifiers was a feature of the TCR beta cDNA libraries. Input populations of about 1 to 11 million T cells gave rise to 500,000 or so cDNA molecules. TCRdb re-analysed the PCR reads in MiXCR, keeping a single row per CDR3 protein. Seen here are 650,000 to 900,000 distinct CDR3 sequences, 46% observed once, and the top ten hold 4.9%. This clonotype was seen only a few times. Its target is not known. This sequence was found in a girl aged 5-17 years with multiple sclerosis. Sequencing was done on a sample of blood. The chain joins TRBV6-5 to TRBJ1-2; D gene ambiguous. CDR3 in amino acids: CASSYYRGWIYGYTF. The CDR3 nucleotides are TGTGCCAGCAGTTACTATAGAGGGTGGATCTATGGCTACACCTTC.